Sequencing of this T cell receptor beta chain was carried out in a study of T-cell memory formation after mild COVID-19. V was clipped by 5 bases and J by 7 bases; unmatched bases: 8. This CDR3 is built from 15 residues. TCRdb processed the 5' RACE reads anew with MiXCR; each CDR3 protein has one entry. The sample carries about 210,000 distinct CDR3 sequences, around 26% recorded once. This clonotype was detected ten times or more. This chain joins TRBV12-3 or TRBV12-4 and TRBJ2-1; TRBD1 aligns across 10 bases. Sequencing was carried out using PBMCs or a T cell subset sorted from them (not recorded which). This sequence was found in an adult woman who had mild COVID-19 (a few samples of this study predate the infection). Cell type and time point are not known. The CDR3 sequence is CASSVRDRGGNEQFF. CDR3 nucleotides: TGTGCCAGCAGTGTCCGGGACAGGGGAGGGAATGAGCAGTTCTTC.